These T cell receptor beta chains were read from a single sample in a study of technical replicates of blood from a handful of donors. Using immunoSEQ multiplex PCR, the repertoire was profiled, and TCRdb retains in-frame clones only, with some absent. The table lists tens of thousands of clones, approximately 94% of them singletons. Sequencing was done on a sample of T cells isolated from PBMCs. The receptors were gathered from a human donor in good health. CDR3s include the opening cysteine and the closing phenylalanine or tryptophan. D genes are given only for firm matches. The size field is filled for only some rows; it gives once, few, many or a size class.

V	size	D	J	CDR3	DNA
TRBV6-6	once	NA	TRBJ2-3	CASSSGPQDTQYF	TGTGCCAGCAGTTCAGGGCCCCAGGATACGCAGTATTTT
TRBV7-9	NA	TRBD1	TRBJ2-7	CASSHGQGLSYEQYF	TGTGCCAGCAGCCACGGACAGGGACTCTCCTACGAGCAGTACTTC
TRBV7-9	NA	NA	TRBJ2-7	CASSLFGEQYF	TGTGCCAGCAGCTTATTCGGCGAGCAGTACTTC
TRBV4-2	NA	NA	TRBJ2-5	CASSQEGGLGKTQYF	TGTGCCAGCAGCCAAGAAGGCGGACTCGGGAAGACCCAGTACTTC
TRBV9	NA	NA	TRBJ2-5	CASSEHQGGETQYF	TGTGCCAGCAGCGAGCATCAGGGTGGAGAGACCCAGTACTTC
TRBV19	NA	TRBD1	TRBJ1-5	CASTGSGTGGNQPQHF	TGTGCCAGTACTGGGTCCGGGACAGGGGGCAATCAGCCCCAGCATTTT
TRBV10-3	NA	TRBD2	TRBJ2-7	CAISGGSGGPPYEQYF	TGTGCCATCAGTGGGGGTAGCGGGGGGCCCCCCTACGAGCAGTACTTC
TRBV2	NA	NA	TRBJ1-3	CASSSRGTNSGNTIYF	TGTGCCAGCAGCTCCCGAGGGACAAACTCTGGAAACACCATATATTTT
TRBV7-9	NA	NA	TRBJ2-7	CASSIQVEQYF	TGTGCCAGCAGCATTCAGGTCGAGCAGTACTTC
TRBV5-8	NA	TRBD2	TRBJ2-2	CASRYPGLAGTRTGELFF	TGTGCCAGCAGATACCCGGGACTAGCGGGGACTCGCACCGGGGAGCTGTTTTTT
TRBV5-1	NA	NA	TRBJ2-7	CASSFEGQVIYEQYF	TGCGCCAGCAGCTTTGAGGGACAAGTGATCTACGAGCAGTACTTC
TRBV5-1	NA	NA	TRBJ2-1	CASSLWAGDGEQFF	TGCGCCAGCAGCTTGTGGGCAGGGGATGGTGAGCAGTTCTTC
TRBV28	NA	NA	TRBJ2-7	CASSHAPGREQYF	TGTGCCAGCAGCCATGCGCCGGGTCGGGAGCAGTACTTC
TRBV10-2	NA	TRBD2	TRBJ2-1	CASIPGLAAHEQFF	TGCGCCAGCATTCCAGGACTAGCGGCCCATGAGCAGTTCTTC
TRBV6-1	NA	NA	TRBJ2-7	CASSDPFAGQRPTYEQYF	TGTGCCAGCAGTGACCCATTCGCGGGACAGCGTCCGACCTACGAGCAGTACTTC
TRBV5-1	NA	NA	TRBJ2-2	CASMGALNTGELFF	TGCGCCAGCATGGGGGCGCTGAACACCGGGGAGCTGTTTTTT
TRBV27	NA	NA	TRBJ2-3	CASSPLVADTQYF	TGTGCCAGCAGCCCACTGGTCGCAGATACGCAGTATTTT
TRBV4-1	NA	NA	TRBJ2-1	CASSQDRPGYSEQFF	TGCGCCAGCAGCCAAGATCGCCCGGGATATAGTGAGCAGTTCTTC
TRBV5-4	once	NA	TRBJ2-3	CASSSIGQQGSTDTQYF	TGTGCCAGCAGCTCCATAGGCCAACAGGGTAGCACAGATACGCAGTATTTT
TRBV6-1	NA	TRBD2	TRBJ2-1	CASSLLAWEQFF	TGTGCCAGCAGCCTACTAGCGTGGGAGCAGTTCTTC
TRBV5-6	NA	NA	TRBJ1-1	CASSLGQVNTEAFF	TGTGCCAGCAGCTTGGGGCAGGTGAACACTGAAGCTTTCTTT
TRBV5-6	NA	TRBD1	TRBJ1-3	CASSLGGQGLRNTIYF	TGTGCCAGCAGCTTAGGTGGACAGGGTCTCAGAAACACCATATATTTT
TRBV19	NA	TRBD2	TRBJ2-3	CASSRGLNTDTQYF	TGTGCCAGTAGCCGGGGACTAAACACAGATACGCAGTATTTT